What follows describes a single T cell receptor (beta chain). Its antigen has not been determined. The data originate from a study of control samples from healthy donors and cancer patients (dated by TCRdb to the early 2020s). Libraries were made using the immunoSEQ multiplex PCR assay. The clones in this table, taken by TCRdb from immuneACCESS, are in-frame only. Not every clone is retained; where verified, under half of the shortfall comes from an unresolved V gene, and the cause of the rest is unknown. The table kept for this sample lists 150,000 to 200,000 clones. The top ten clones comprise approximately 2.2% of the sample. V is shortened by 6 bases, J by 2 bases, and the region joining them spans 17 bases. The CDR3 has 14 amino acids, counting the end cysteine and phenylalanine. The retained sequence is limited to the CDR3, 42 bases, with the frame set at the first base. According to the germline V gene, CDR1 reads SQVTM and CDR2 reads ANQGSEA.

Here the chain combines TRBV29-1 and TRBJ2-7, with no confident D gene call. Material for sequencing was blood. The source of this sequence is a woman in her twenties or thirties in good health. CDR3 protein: CSVIPSTRTYEQYF. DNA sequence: TGCAGCGTCATACCCTCCACTCGGACCTACGAGCAGTACTTC.